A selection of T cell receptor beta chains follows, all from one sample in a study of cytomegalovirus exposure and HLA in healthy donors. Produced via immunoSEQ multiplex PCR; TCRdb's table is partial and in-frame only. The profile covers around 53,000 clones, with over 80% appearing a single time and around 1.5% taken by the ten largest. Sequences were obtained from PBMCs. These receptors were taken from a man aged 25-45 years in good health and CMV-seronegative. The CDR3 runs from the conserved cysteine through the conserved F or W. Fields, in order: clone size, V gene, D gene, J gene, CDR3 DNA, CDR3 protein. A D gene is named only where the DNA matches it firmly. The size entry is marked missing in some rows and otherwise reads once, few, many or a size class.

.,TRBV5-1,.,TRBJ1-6,TGCGCCAGCAGCTGGGCGAAGGATAGCTCCTATAATTCACCCCTCCACTTT,CASSWAKDSSYNSPLHF
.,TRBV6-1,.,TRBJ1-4,TGTGCCAGCAGTGAAGGGCGGACACTATCGGAAAAACTGTTTTTT,CASSEGRTLSEKLFF
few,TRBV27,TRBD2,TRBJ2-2,TGTGCCAGCAGTCCTAGCGGTCTCACCGGGGAGCTGTTTTTT,CASSPSGLTGELFF
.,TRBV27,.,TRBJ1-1,TGTGCCACCCAGGGCCCTTCGGACACTGAAGCTTTCTTT,CATQGPSDTEAFF
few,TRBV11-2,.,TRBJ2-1,TGTGCCAGCAGCTCCACAGCAGGGCGGAATGAGCAGTTCTTC,CASSSTAGRNEQFF
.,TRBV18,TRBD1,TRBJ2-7,TGTGCCAGCTCACCCCCGGGACAGACCTACGAGCAGTACTTC,CASSPPGQTYEQYF
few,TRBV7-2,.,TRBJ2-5,TGTGCCAGCAGCTTAGGGAGGGAGACCCAGTACTTC,CASSLGRETQYF
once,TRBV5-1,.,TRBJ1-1,TGCGCCAGCAGCAGGGGCCCCGGGGGGAGGAACACTGAAGCTTTCTTT,CASSRGPGGRNTEAFF
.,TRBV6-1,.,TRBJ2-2,TGTGCCAGCAGTGGGAGCGTTAACACCGGGGAGCTGTTTTTT,CASSGSVNTGELFF
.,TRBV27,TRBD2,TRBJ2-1,TGTGCCAGCAGTGTCATAGCGGGAGGGCTTAAGTTCTTC,CASSVIAGGLKFF
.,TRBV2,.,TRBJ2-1,TGTGCCAGCAGTGAAGCCGGACTTGGCTACAATGAGCAGTTCTTC,CASSEAGLGYNEQFF
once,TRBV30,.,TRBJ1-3,TGTGCCTGGAGCCCGATGGGGGCCGACTCTGGAAACACCATATATTTT,CAWSPMGADSGNTIYF
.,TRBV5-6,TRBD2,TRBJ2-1,TGTGCCAGCAGCCCGCAGGGCCGCGGGGGCAATGAGCAGTTCTTC,CASSPQGRGGNEQFF
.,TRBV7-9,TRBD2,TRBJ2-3,TGTGCCAGCAGCCCAACTAGCGGGGGGGCTGACGATACGCAGTATTTT,CASSPTSGGADDTQYF
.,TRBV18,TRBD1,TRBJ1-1,TGTGCCAGCTCACGGGACAGGCAAACTGAAGCTTTCTTT,CASSRDRQTEAFF
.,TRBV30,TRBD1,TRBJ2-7,TGTGCCTGGAGTGTGGGACAGGGGGCATACGAGCAGTACTTC,CAWSVGQGAYEQYF
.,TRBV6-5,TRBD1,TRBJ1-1,TGTGCCGCGACGACAGGGCCTTTGGGCACTGAAGCTTTCTTT,CAATTGPLGTEAFF
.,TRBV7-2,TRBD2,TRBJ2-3,TGTGCCAGCAGCCTCTGGGTTAGCGGGGGGTCCCCTTACACAGATACGCAGTATTTT,CASSLWVSGGSPYTDTQYF
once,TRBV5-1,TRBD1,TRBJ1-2,TGCGCCAGCAGCCTCCAAGGACAGGGGGACTATGGCTACACCTTC,CASSLQGQGDYGYTF
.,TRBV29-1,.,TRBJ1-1,TGCAGCGTTTTGGGGGGAAATCCGAACACTGAAGCTTTCTTT,CSVLGGNPNTEAFF
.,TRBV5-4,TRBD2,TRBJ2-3,TGTGCCAGCAGCTCCGGGGGGAGCGGGAGTCGGGTAGATACGCAGTATTTT,CASSSGGSGSRVDTQYF
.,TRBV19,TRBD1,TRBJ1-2,TGTGCCAGTAGTCTAATACAGGGGGGAGACTATGGCTACACCTTC,CASSLIQGGDYGYTF
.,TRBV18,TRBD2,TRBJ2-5,TGTGCCAGCTCACCATTAAGCGGGAGGCCTGAGGGACAAGAGACCCAGTACTTC,CASSPLSGRPEGQETQYF
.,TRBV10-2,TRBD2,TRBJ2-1,TGCGCCAGCAAACTAGCGGGAGATATTGAGCAGTTCTTC,CASKLAGDIEQFF
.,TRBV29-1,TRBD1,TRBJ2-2,TGCAGCGTTTTGGACAGGGGAGGGAACACCGGGGAGCTGTTTTTT,CSVLDRGGNTGELFF
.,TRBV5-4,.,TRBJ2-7,TGTGCCAGCAGCTTCGGGACACCATCCTACGAGCAGTACTTC,CASSFGTPSYEQYF
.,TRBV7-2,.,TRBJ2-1,TGTGCCAGCAGCTTTTCTCTATCCTACAATGAGCAGTTCTTC,CASSFSLSYNEQFF
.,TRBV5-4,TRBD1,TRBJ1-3,TGTGCCAGCAACTTAACAGGGGGTACTTCTGGAAACACCATATATTTT,CASNLTGGTSGNTIYF
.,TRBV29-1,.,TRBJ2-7,TGCAGCGTTGGTTCCCTTGGGGGGAGGAGCTCCTACGAGCAGTACTTC,CSVGSLGGRSSYEQYF
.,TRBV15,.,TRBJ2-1,TGTGCCACCAGCAGAGCCCAAATACAACGGGGTGAGCAGTTCTTC,CATSRAQIQRGEQFF
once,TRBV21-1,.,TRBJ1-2,TGTGCCAGCAGCAAAGGGGACAGGGGGAGCTATGGCTACACCTTC,CASSKGDRGSYGYTF
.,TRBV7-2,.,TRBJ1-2,TGTGCCAGCGGGCCGATAAACTATGGCTACACCTTC,CASGPINYGYTF
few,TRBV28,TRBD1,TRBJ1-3,TGTGCCAGCGGCCGGACAGGGTACGGAAACACCATATATTTT,CASGRTGYGNTIYF
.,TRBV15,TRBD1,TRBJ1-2,TGTGCCACCAGCAGAGGCCCTTATGGGACAGGGGATAACTATGGCTACACCTTC,CATSRGPYGTGDNYGYTF
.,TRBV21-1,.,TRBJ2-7,TGTGCCAGCAGCCCTCGTCTCAGACAGGCTCCGTCGTACGAGCAGTACTTC,CASSPRLRQAPSYEQYF
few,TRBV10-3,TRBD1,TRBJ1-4,TGTGCCACCCGACAGGGCAATAATGAAAAACTGTTTTTT,CATRQGNNEKLFF
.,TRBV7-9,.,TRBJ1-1,TGTGCTCTAAAGGGGGAGGGATTGGGCACTGAAGCTTTCTTT,CALKGEGLGTEAFF
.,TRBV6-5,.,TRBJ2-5,TGTGCCAGCAGGCTAGCGTCGGTGGAGACCCAGTACTTC,CASRLASVETQYF
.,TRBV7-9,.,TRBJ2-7,TGTGCCAGCAGCTTAGCCGCGGGGACGAGGGACGAGCAGTACTTC,CASSLAAGTRDEQYF
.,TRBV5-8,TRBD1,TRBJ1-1,TGTGCCAGCAGCTACGGGACAGGGGGCGGCACTGAAGCTTTCTTT,CASSYGTGGGTEAFF
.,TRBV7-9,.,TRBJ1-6,TGTGCCAGCAGCCTAGGTAATGGGACACCCGATAATTCACCCCTCCACTTT,CASSLGNGTPDNSPLHF
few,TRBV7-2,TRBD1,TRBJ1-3,TGTGCCAGCAGCTTAGCCGCAGGGGGCATTTTGACTGGAAACACCATATATTTT,CASSLAAGGILTGNTIYF
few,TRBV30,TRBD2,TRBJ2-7,TGTGCCTGGAGCCCCCTTCGGGGCGGGGGCTACGAGCAGTACTTC,CAWSPLRGGGYEQYF
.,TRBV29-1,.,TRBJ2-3,TGCAGCGCCGTCGCATCCACTGGTACAGATACGCAGTATTTT,CSAVASTGTDTQYF
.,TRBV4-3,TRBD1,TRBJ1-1,TGCGCCAGCAGCCATCCGGACAGGCCAATTGGTGAAGCTTTCTTT,CASSHPDRPIGEAFF
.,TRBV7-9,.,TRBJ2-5,TGTGCCAGCAGCCCCGCCAGGGGCTTATGGGAGACCCAGTACTTC,CASSPARGLWETQYF
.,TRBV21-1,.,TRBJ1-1,TGTGCCAGCAGCAACTTAACAGGGTTTGTGGCTTTCTTT,CASSNLTGFVAFF
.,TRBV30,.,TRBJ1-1,TGTGCCTGGGGACACCCGAACACTGAAGCTTTCTTT,CAWGHPNTEAFF
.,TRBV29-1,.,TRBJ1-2,TGCAGCGTGACGGGTGGCTACACCTTC,CSVTGGYTF
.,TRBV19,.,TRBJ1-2,TGTGCCAGTAGTATAACGGAGCATACTAACTATGGCTACACCTTC,CASSITEHTNYGYTF
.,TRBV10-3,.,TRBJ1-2,TGTGCCATCAGTGAGTCGTTCCAGGGTCTGGGCTACACCTTC,CAISESFQGLGYTF